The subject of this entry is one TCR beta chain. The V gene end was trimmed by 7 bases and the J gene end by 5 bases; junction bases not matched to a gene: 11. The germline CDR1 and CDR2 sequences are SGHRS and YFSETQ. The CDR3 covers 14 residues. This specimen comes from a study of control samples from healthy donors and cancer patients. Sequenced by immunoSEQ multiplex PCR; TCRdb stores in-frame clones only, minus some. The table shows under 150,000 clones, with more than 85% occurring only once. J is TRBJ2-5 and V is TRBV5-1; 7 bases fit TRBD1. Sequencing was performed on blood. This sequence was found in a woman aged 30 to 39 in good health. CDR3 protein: CASLGQSGQETQYF. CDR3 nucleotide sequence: TGCGCCAGCTTGGGACAGAGTGGTCAGGAGACCCAGTACTTC.